A single sample gave rise to the 23 T cell receptor beta chains below, sequenced in a study of T cells after posttransplantation cyclophosphamide. Assay: immunoSEQ multiplex PCR; the TCRdb copy retains only in-frame clones and omits some. The sample lists approximately 21,000 clones; approximately 98% were seen once. Source material: naive CD8+ T cells sorted from PBMCs. The receptors were gathered from a man in his forties in good health, CMV-negative, and a related stem cell transplant donor.

The J gene is TRBJ1-2, the V gene TRBV4-3; D is unresolved. Looked up from germline, CDR1 is LGHNA and CDR2 is YSLEER. The V and J ends lost 1 base and 3 bases respectively, with 15 bases between them. The CDR3 has 16 residues. CDR3 amino acids: CASSQVIERADYGYTF. Here the CDR3 DNA reads TGCGCCAGCAGCCAAGTTATAGAGAGGGCCGACTATGGCTACACCTTC.

The chain has TRBV27 and TRBJ2-7; 10 nucleotides match TRBD2. V shed 2 bases, J shed 3 bases, and the junction held 4 bases outside the gene matches. The CDR3 has 15 residues. Germline CDR1 MNHEY, CDR2 SMNVEV (reference sequence). The CDR3 sequence is CASSLASGRVYEQYF. CDR3 in DNA: TGTGCCAGCAGTTTAGCTAGCGGGAGAGTCTACGAGCAGTACTTC.

The chain is built from TRBV15 and TRBJ2-3, with 11 positions matching TRBD2. CDR3 length: 16 amino acids. Germline-derived CDR1 and CDR2 are LNHNV and YYDKDF (reference sequence). V trimming: 6 bases; J trimming: 6 bases; junction bases outside the gene matches: 11. CDR3 DNA sequence: TGTGCCACCAGTCCGAGACTAGCGGGGTTCGCGGATACGCAGTATTTT. It translates to CATSPRLAGFADTQYF.

This chain links TRBV4-1 with TRBJ2-7, with D tentatively TRBD1 (5 bases). This CDR3 contains 13 residues. Germline CDR1 MGHRA, CDR2 YSYEKL. V was shortened by 0 bases and J by 3 bases, with 6 bases between the two germline ends. The CDR3 loop is CASSQEGVYEQYF. Here the CDR3 DNA reads TGCGCCAGCAGCCAAGAAGGGGTCTACGAGCAGTACTTC.

This clone was seen a single time. This rearrangement joins TRBV7-3 to TRBJ2-1, with 8 bases lining up with TRBD2. This CDR3 region has 16 residues. V was clipped by 2 bases and J by 8 bases; unmatched bases: 11. Germline values: CDR1 SGHTA, CDR2 FQGTGA. This CDR3 is CASSLYVREVSDEQFF. The CDR3 coding sequence is TGTGCCAGCAGCTTATATGTGCGGGAGGTCTCCGATGAGCAGTTCTTC.

This clone was recorded only once. The CDR3 loop is CATSREAGLGNYGYTF. The CDR3, as DNA: TGTGCCACCAGCAGAGAAGCGGGACTTGGGAACTATGGCTACACCTTC. The chain recombines TRBV15 with TRBJ1-2; a possible D gene is TRBD1 (5 bases). V was shortened by 0 bases and J by 2 bases, with 13 bases between the two germline ends. Germline CDR1 LNHNV, CDR2 YYDKDF (reference sequence). The CDR3 is 16 residues long.

The chain links TRBV28 to TRBJ2-3; 9 nucleotides line up with TRBD1. The CDR3 has 15 amino acids. CDR1 is MDHEN and CDR2 is SYDVKM in the germline V gene. V trimming: 4 bases; J trimming: 2 bases; junction bases outside the gene matches: 4. CDR3 residues: CASSSGTGSTDTQYF. CDR3 in DNA: TGTGCCAGCAGTTCCGGGACAGGGTCCACAGATACGCAGTATTTT.

This chain joins TRBV27 and TRBJ2-3; 7 nucleotides align to TRBD2. The J segment lost 2 bases and the V segment lost 6 bases, leaving 14 bases of the junction unmatched. This CDR3 spans 17 amino acids. Germline CDR1 is MNHEY and CDR2 is SMNVEV (reference sequence). The CDR3 is CASSRSPSGIITDTQYF. CDR3 sequence (DNA): TGTGCCAGCAGCAGGAGCCCTAGCGGAATAATCACAGATACGCAGTATTTT.

The chain carries TRBV4-3 and TRBJ2-1; D uncertain. Germline V CDR1 and CDR2: LGHNA, YSLEER. V gave up 4 bases and J gave up 0 bases, with 10 bases separating them. CDR3 length: 15 residues. CDR3 DNA: TGCGCCAGCAGCCCTAGTACGGGCTCCTACAATGAGCAGTTCTTC. Its translation is CASSPSTGSYNEQFF.

The rearrangement joins TRBV5-1 to TRBJ2-3; no clear D. With 0 bases removed from V and 1 base from J, the gap between germline ends came to 12 bases. Germline CDR1 SGHRS, CDR2 YFSETQ. This CDR3 has 16 residues. CDR3: CASSLAGAIGTDTQYF. In DNA form, the CDR3 reads TGCGCCAGCAGCTTGGCGGGTGCGATCGGCACAGATACGCAGTATTTT.

This clone was seen only a few times. The chain links TRBV7-8 to TRBJ1-2; D remains unclear. This CDR3 has 15 amino acids. V was clipped by 1 base and J by 6 bases, with 15 bases between them. Germline CDR1 is SGHVS and CDR2 is FQNEAQ. This chain's CDR3 is CASSLDPGKFDGYTF. The CDR3 DNA reads TGTGCCAGCAGCTTAGATCCGGGTAAATTCGATGGCTACACCTTC.

The V call is TRBV5-1, the J call TRBJ2-7; TRBD1 aligns across 9 bases. V gave up 4 bases and J gave up 2 bases; unmatched junction bases: 13. The germline V gene has CDR1 SGHRS and CDR2 YFSETQ. The length of the CDR3 is 17 residues. The CDR3 region is CASSPVPRRDRAYEQYF. CDR3 coding DNA: TGCGCCAGCAGCCCCGTCCCTCGTCGGGACAGGGCCTACGAGCAGTACTTC.

V usage is TRBV9 and J usage is TRBJ2-7; 14 bases match TRBD2. The CDR3 consists of 15 residues. After removal of 2 bases from V and 5 bases from J, the junction contained 3 bases not matched to a gene. CDR1 is SGDLS, CDR2 YYNGEE, per germline. The CDR3 loop is CASSVGTSGSHEQYF. In DNA, the CDR3 is TGTGCCAGCAGCGTCGGGACTAGCGGGAGTCACGAGCAGTACTTC.

The chain uses TRBV9 and TRBJ2-7; D is possibly TRBD2 (7 bases). This CDR3 comprises 16 residues. Germline V CDR1 and CDR2: SGDLS, YYNGEE. V shed 4 bases and J shed 4 bases, with 21 bases lying between them. This CDR3 reads CASSLWGLADKYEQYF. As DNA, the CDR3 is TGTGCCAGCAGCCTATGGGGGCTAGCGGACAAATACGAGCAGTACTTC.

This sequence joins TRBV19 and TRBJ1-2; 11 bases are shared with TRBD1. The J segment lost 3 bases and the V segment lost 7 bases, leaving 4 bases of the junction unmatched. CDR3 length equals 14 residues. Germline-derived CDR1 and CDR2 are LNHDA and SQIVND (reference sequence). The chain's CDR3 is CASKPGQGDYGYTF. In DNA, the CDR3 is TGTGCCAGTAAACCGGGACAGGGGGACTATGGCTACACCTTC.

The V call is TRBV6-5, the J call TRBJ2-1; no reliable D call. Trimming removed 5 bases at V and 9 bases at J, with 17 bases between. Per the germline V gene, CDR1 is MNHEY and CDR2 is SVGAGI. The CDR3 consists of 14 residues. For the CDR3, the DNA is TGTGCCAGCAGTAACGACGACTGGAGAAGTGAGCAGTTCTTC. Translated, it gives CASSNDDWRSEQFF.

The chain recombines TRBV2 with TRBJ2-3, with TRBD2 matching 9 bases. The germline gives CDR1 SNHLY, CDR2 FYNNEI. The V segment lost 3 bases and the J segment 3 bases; nucleotides outside the gene matches: 7. The CDR3 consists of 16 residues. For the CDR3, the DNA is TGTGCCAGCAGTGATCTGGCTAGCGGGACTACAGATACGCAGTATTTT. It encodes CASSDLASGTTDTQYF.

The V call is TRBV29-1, the J call TRBJ1-2, with 9 positions matching TRBD1. V lost 6 bases and J lost 8; bases outside the gene matches: 7. The CDR3 runs 12 residues. Germline-derived CDR1 and CDR2 are SQVTM and ANQGSEA. CDR3 residues: CSVPGTGSGYTF. CDR3 sequence (DNA): TGCAGCGTCCCCGGGACAGGGAGCGGCTACACCTTC.

V usage is TRBV25-1 and J usage is TRBJ2-1; 8 nucleotides line up with TRBD1. The CDR3 covers 14 residues. Germline CDR1 is MGHDK and CDR2 is SYGVNS. V shed 1 base and J 7 bases; nucleotides not matched to a gene: 3. The CDR3 DNA reads TGTGCCAGCAGTGAATTCGACAGGGGTAATGAGCAGTTCTTC. Protein sequence: CASSEFDRGNEQFF.

The V gene is TRBV27, the J gene TRBJ2-7; D perhaps matches TRBD1 (5 bases). This CDR3 region has 14 residues. V lost 0 bases to trimming and J lost 2 bases, with 8 bases between them. Looked up from germline, CDR1 is MNHEY and CDR2 is SMNVEV (reference sequence). The CDR3, as DNA: TGTGCCAGCAGTTTATCCCCAGGGACCTACGAGCAGTACTTC. Amino acids: CASSLSPGTYEQYF.

V gene TRBV27 combines with J gene TRBJ2-2; TRBD2 agrees at 10 bases. Per germline, CDR1 MNHEY and CDR2 SMNVEV (reference sequence). V dropped 8 bases and J dropped 8; count of bases not matched to a gene: 11. The length of the CDR3 is 15 residues. The CDR3 loop is CASGAAGGPGGELFF. The CDR3 DNA reads as TGTGCCAGCGGGGCAGCGGGAGGGCCAGGAGGGGAGCTGTTTTTT.

J is TRBJ2-1 and V is TRBV7-4; TRBD2 might be the D (6 bases). The V gene lost 5 bases and the J gene lost 4 bases, with 15 bases spanning the gap. This CDR3 spans 15 amino acids. Looked up from germline, CDR1 is SGHVT and CDR2 is SQSDAQ. In nucleotides, the CDR3 is TGTGCCAGCAGCAGGACGGGAGTGGTTTACAATGAGCAGTTCTTC. This translates into CASSRTGVVYNEQFF.

This chain links TRBV19 with TRBJ2-5; 11 nucleotides match TRBD1. Per the germline V gene, CDR1 is LNHDA and CDR2 is SQIVND (reference sequence). V trimming: 4 bases; J trimming: 4 bases; junction bases outside the gene matches: 2. This CDR3 is built from 14 residues. CDR3 region: CASSTGTGGETQYF. CDR3 coding DNA: TGTGCCAGTAGTACCGGGACAGGGGGAGAGACCCAGTACTTC. Full variable domain (missing parts from reference TRBV19 and TRBJ2-5): DGGITQSPKYLFRKEGQNVTLSCEQNLNHDAMYWYRQDPGQGLRLIYYSQIVNDFQKGDIAEGYSVSREKKESFPLTVTSAQKNPTAFYLCASSTGTGGETQYFGPGTRLLVL.